This T cell receptor (beta chain) was recovered during a study of sequential checkpoint blockade in melanoma. The treatment was: randomized to nivolumab then ipilimumab (arm A) or the reverse (arm B). Trimming removed 6 bases at V and 4 bases at J, with 14 bases between. The germline V gene encodes CDR1 MRHNA and CDR2 SNTAGT. CDR3 length equals 14 residues. The assay was immunoSEQ multiplex PCR, and TCRdb's table has in-frame clones only and misses some. Altogether approximately 14,000 clones are present, 77% being singletons, with the ten largest covering 25% to 35%. The sequenced sample was CD8+ T cells sorted from blood (inferred from file names), obtained from a patient given nivolumab and ipilimumab in sequence. The source is a human donor with melanoma. The chain employs TRBV6-4 and TRBJ2-3; a weak D match, TRBD2 (6 bases). CDR3 DNA sequence: TGTGCCAGCAGCCCTAGCGTGGGGGCAGATACGCAGTATTTT. Its protein product is CASSPSVGADTQYF.